Below are 11 T cell receptor beta chains sequenced from a single sample in a study of regulatory T cells in long-lasting Graves disease. The TCR beta library used iRepertoire HTBI primers with Arm-PCR amplification of CDR3. In TCRdb, the multiplex PCR reads were re-called with MiXCR into one record per CDR3 protein. The sample has some 320,000 distinct CDR3 sequences; under 20% are singletons. Time point of the sample: newly diagnosed GD, antithyroid drugs for less than 3 months. The TCR library was made from RNA extracted from PBMCs. This specimen was peripheral blood mononuclear cells (PBMCs), taken at new diagnosis, from a patient treated with antithyroid drugs. The receptor source for this set is a female donor with Graves disease.

This clonotype was observed many times. CDR3 loop: CASSLVQDTEAFF. Written as DNA, the CDR3 is TGCGCCAGCAGCTTGGTTCAGGACACTGAAGCTTTCTTT. The V gene is TRBV5-1, the J gene TRBJ1-1, with no clear D. Germline-derived CDR1 and CDR2 are SGHRS and YFSETQ. There are 13 residues in the CDR3. V lost 0 bases and J 3 bases, leaving 6 bases between the germline ends.

The chain has TRBV6-1 and TRBJ2-7, with D perhaps matching TRBD2 (6 bases). Trimming stripped 6 bases from V and 0 bases from J, with 18 bases between. The CDR3 totals 16 residues. Germline V lookup: CDR1 MNHNS, CDR2 SASEGT. This CDR3 is CASSPTSFGSSYEQYF. In DNA, the CDR3 is TGTGCCAGCAGCCCAACCAGTTTCGGGAGCTCCTACGAGCAGTACTTC.

A few counts support this clonotype. The junction and the germline gene differ at one end; a read error may be behind it. J is TRBJ2-3 and V is TRBV28, with 8 bases aligning to TRBD2. The length of the CDR3 is 14 residues. Germline V gene data show CDR1 as MDHEN and CDR2 as SYDVKM. This CDR3 reads CASSPGTSTDTQCF. The DNA for the CDR3 is TGTGCCAGCAGTCCCGGGACTAGTACAGATACGCAGTGTTTT.

In its sample, this clonotype was seen once. The chain couples TRBV28 to TRBJ1-1; D perhaps matches TRBD1 (6 bases). Germline assignment: CDR1 MDHEN and CDR2 SYDVKM. CDR3 length equals 14 residues. Trimming removed 2 bases at V and 1 base at J, with 8 bases between. CDR3 residues: CASSLRGANTEAFF. The CDR3 bases are TGTGCCAGCAGTTTAAGGGGGGCGAACACTGAAGCTTTCTTT.

V usage is TRBV12-3 or TRBV12-4 and J usage is TRBJ1-6, with 9 bases identical to TRBD1. The CDR3 length is 15 residues. The V and J ends lost 2 bases and 11 bases, in that order; junction bases with no gene match: 7. The CDR3 loop is CASSLRQGDSPPLHF. CDR3 DNA: TGTGCCAGCAGTTTAAGACAGGGGGACAGTCCACCCCTCCACTTT.

This clonotype was counted ten times or more. This chain joins TRBV9 and TRBJ1-6; D uncertain. CDR3 length equals 15 residues. Germline-derived CDR1 and CDR2 are SGDLS and YYNGEE. The V end was cut by 3 bases, the J end by 9 bases, with 16 bases between. This CDR3 reads CASSAPGGRGSPLHF. The CDR3 DNA follows: TGTGCCAGCAGCGCCCCGGGCGGCCGAGGTTCACCCCTCCACTTT.

This clonotype was counted ten times or more. The chain links TRBV6-5 to TRBJ1-1; D not resolved. Germline CDR1 reads MNHEY; CDR2 reads SVGAGI. V was pared by 0 bases and J by 5 bases, with 10 bases between. The CDR3 has 14 residues. This chain's CDR3 is CASSYSEIETEAFF. DNA for the CDR3: TGTGCCAGCAGTTACTCCGAGATTGAGACTGAAGCTTTCTTT.

There are many counts of this clonotype. This sequence joins TRBV15 and TRBJ2-1; D gene unclear. Germline CDR1 is LNHNV and CDR2 is YYDKDF (reference sequence). The germline V and J ends were trimmed by 0 bases and 7 bases, with 16 bases remaining between them. The CDR3 is 16 residues long. CDR3 nucleotide sequence: TGTGCCACCAGCAGAGACGCAAACCCCCTGGGGAATGAGCAGTTCTTC. Its translation is CATSRDANPLGNEQFF.

The chain couples TRBV14 to TRBJ2-5; the match to TRBD2 covers 14 bases. Germline CDR1 is SGHDN and CDR2 is FVKESK. The CDR3 loop spans 17 amino acids. J lost 7 bases, V lost 4 bases, and 11 bases had no gene match. This CDR3 reads CASSPSTGLAGAGTQYF. The DNA for the CDR3 is TGTGCCAGCAGCCCAAGCACGGGACTAGCGGGGGCGGGGACCCAGTACTTC.

The table lists this clonotype with a few counts. This sequence may be a read error, since a much larger clone differs from it by one base. The V call is TRBV11-3, the J call TRBJ2-5; D may correspond to TRBD1 or TRBD2 (5 bases each). The germline gives CDR1 SGHNT, CDR2 YENEEA. The CDR3 runs 13 residues. In DNA, the CDR3 is TGTGCCAGCAGCTTCTCTAGGGGAGAGGCCCAGTACTTC. Protein: CASSFSRGEAQYF.

This clonotype was observed once. This chain joins TRBV11-2 and TRBJ2-3; D not resolved. The CDR3 is 14 amino acids. Trimming cost V 5 bases and J 2 bases, with 11 bases left between them. Germline CDR1 and CDR2: SGHAT and FQNNGV. The CDR3 protein is CASSISGYTDTQYF. The CDR3 DNA sequence: TGTGCCAGCAGCATCTCCGGGTACACAGATACGCAGTATTTT.